The source of this T cell receptor beta chain is a study of shared clonotypes between healthy human individuals (dated by TCRdb to about 2020). Background on the whole study: The cohort comprised two women and a few men aged 18 to 49 years. For each donor, three plates each were used for CD4 naive and CD4 memory, two plates were used for CD8 naive, and one plate was used for CD8 memory. The study deeply sequenced blood TCR repertoires of about five healthy adults to estimate repertoire size and the extent of clonotype sharing between individuals. To increase sequencing depth and limit assay-specific biases, different laboratories used diverse techniques to prepare libraries and sequence TCR repertoires. Between about 0.8 and 9 billion PBMCs per donor were obtained by leukapheresis.

As concerns this clone: It lacks a known antigen. The input lacks base qualities; no much larger clone sits a single base away.

CDR1 and CDR2 were assigned from the germline V gene as SGDLS and YYNGEE. Reading from cysteine to phenylalanine, the CDR3 counts 16 amino acids. The CDR3 DNA has 48 bases and is translated from base 1. Trimming accounts for 3 bases at V and 0 bases at J, while the number of junction bases matched to no gene is 9. Broader findings and caveats from the paper: Sampling was restricted to blood, and TCR repertoires in tissue are likely to differ from TCR repertoires in blood. Naive subsets generally had larger estimated clonotype richness than memory subsets did. Even with the large sequencing depth, rarefaction of the sorted-subset datasets indicated that sequencing was incomplete. Based on pairwise subsampling, the degree of clonotype sharing among donors was expected to be affected by sequencing depth. Compared with non-shared clonotypes, the clonotypes found in all four sorted-subset donors had higher generation probabilities. Because the study included only a small number of donors, the genetic and exposure-history diversity represented was limited. Across four donors, about 5% of naive CD4, 3% to 4% of naive CD8, around 2.5% of memory CD4, and approximately 0.4% of memory CD8 clonotypes were shared.

Using the deep immunoSEQ assay, multiplex PCR amplified TCR CDR3 regions from genomic DNA. Extracted genomic DNA from each cell subset was distributed evenly across all wells of several immunoSEQ 96-well plates, and each plate was treated as a replicate. For sorted subsets, each replicate PCR was loaded with around 200 ng genomic DNA, equivalent to 25,000 to 30,000 T cell genomes. Purified libraries were measured with a Qubit 3.0 fluorometer, size-checked on a Bioanalyzer 2100, and measured again with the KAPA Library Quantification kit. A separate single-read 150-cycle Illumina NextSeq 550 flow cell was used to sequence each immunoSEQ 96-well plate. As for how the authors treated the data: The immunoSEQ output contained only junctional sequences without quality scores, so filtering could not match that applied to full-length reads. To assign V/J genes and CDR3, sequences were annotated against IMGT germline references using PyIR, a Python wrapper for IgBLAST v1.9. Reads with weak V/J assignments (E-value above 1e-6), missing CDR3, stop codons, out-of-frame junctions, or ambiguous translated residues were removed. V3J clonotypes were defined by identical inferred V gene, J gene, and CDR3 amino acid sequence. Percentage overlap between repertoires was calculated by dividing the number of shared unique clonotypes by the size of the smaller repertoire. Richness of each repertoire was evaluated using RTK rarefaction, the Chao1 estimator, and Recon v2.1 estimates of unobserved clonotypes. Generation probabilities were computed with OLGA for all TCRbeta clonotypes obtained by the gDNA method from several donors. Imported from immuneACCESS, the table was reduced by TCRdb to in-frame sequences with V and J called. These copies leave out some clones; in studies compared against another copy, an unresolved V gene accounts for under half, and the cause of the remainder is not known. The D gene and trimming were derived from the DNA, and the V and J assignments and clone size from that table. This sample holds around 2,100,000 clones; roughly 95% were observed only once. The top ten clones comprise 1% to 1.5% of the sample.

For the CD8 naive samples, CD45RO-negative cells were positively selected for CCR7, yielding a CD45RA+CCR7+ population from which TemRA cells were excluded. Healthy HIV-negative adults with no recently reported acute infections or vaccinations were included as donors. Every donor was a Caucasian adult living in Nashville, Tennessee, USA. Blood was obtained by leukapheresis, after which PBMCs were separated by Ficoll-Histopaque density gradient centrifugation and cryopreserved in liquid nitrogen vapor phase. Purity and quantity of every magnetically sorted T cell population were checked by analytical flow cytometry. Genomic DNA was isolated from each sorted fraction and quantified by UV absorbance on a Nanodrop 2000c.

This receptor was taken from a man aged 18-30 years in good health. The rearranged segments are TRBV9 and TRBJ2-7, with 7 bases aligning to TRBD1. Sequencing input: naive CD8+ T cells sorted from blood. The label giving this sample's cell subset or site can be read as: CD45RA+CCR7+. The CDR3 in this case is CASSEGTAESSYEQYF. DNA sequence: TGTGCCAGCAGCGAAGGGACAGCTGAGAGCTCCTACGAGCAGTACTTC.